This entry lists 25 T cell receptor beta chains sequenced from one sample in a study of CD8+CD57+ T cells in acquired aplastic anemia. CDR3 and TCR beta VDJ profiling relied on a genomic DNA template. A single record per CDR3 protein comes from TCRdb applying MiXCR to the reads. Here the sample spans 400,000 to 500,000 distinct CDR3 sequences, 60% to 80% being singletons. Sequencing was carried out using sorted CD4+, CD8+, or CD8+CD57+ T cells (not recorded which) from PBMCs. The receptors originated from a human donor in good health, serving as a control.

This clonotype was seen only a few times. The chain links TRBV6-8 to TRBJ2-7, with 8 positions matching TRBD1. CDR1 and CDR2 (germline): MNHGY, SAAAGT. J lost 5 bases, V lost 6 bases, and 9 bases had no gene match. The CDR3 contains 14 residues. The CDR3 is CASSDGQGSHEQYF. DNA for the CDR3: TGTGCCAGCAGCGATGGACAGGGTTCACACGAGCAGTACTTC.

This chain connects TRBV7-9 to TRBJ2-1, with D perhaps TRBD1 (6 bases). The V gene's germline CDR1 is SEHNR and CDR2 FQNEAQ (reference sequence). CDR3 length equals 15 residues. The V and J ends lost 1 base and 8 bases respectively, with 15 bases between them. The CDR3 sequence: CASSLEHRAWHEQFF. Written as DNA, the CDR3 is TGTGCCAGCAGCTTAGAACACAGGGCATGGCATGAGCAGTTCTTC. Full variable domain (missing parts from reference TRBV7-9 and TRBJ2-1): DTGVSQNPRHKITKRGQNVTFRCDPISEHNRLYWYRQTLGQGPEFLTYFQNEAQLEKSRLLSDRFSAERPKGSFSTLEIQRTEQGDSAMYLCASSLEHRAWHEQFFGPGTRLTVL.

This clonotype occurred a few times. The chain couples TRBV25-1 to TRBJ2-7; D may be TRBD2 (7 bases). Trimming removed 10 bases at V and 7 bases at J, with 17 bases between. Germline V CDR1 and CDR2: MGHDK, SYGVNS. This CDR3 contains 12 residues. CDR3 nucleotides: TGTGCCACCCAAGGGGGGGTTGGGGAGCAGTACTTC. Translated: CATQGGVGEQYF.

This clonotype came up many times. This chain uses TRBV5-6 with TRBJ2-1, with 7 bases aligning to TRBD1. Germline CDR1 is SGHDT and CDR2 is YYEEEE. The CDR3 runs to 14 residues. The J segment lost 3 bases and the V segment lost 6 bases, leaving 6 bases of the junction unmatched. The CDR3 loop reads CASNRQGIYNEQFF. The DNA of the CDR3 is TGTGCCAGCAACCGACAGGGAATCTACAATGAGCAGTTCTTC.

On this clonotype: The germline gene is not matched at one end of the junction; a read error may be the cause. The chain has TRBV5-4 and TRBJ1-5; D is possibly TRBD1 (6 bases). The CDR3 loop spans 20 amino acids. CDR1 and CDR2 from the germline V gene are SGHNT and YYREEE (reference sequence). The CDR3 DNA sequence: TGTGCCACCAGCCGGCAGGGCGCGGGCCGGGGGCCGCCTAGCAATCAGCCCCAGCATTTT. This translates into CATSRQGAGRGPPSNQPQHF.

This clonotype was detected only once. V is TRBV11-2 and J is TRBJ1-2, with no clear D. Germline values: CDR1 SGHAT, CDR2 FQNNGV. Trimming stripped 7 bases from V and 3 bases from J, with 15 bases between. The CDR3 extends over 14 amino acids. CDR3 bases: TGTGCCAGCACCGTAGCGACTGGCTACTATGGCTACACCTTC. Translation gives CASTVATGYYGYTF.

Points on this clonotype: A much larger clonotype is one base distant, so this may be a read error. The CDR3 DNA is TGTGCCAGCAGCTTAAACAGGGCAACAGGTACGCAGTATTTT. Translating it yields CASSLNRATGTQYF. The chain has TRBV7-3 and TRBJ2-3; possible D gene TRBD1, 6 bases. This CDR3 has 14 amino acids. Per the germline V gene, CDR1 is SGHTA and CDR2 is FQGTGA.

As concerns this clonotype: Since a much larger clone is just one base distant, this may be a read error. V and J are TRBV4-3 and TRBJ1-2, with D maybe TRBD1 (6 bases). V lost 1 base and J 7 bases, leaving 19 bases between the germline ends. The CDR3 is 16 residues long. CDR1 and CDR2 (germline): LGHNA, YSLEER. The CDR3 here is CASSQGSGRTAGGYTF. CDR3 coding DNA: TGCGCCAGCAGCCAAGGCTCCGGAAGGACAGCTGGTGGCTACACCTTC.

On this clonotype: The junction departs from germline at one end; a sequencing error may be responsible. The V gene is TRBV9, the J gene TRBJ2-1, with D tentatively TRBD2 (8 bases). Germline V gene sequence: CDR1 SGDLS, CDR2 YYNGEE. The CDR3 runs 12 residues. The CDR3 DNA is TGTGCCAGCAGCCTTAGCGGGGAGGGGGCGCTGTTC. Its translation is CASSLSGEGALF.

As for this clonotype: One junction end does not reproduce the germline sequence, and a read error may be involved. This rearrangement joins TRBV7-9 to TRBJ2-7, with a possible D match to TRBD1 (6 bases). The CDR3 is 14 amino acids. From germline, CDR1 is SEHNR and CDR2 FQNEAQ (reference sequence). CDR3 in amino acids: CASSSLDSSYELYF. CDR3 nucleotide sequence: TGTGCCAGCAGCTCCCTGGACAGCTCCTACGAGCTGTACTTC.

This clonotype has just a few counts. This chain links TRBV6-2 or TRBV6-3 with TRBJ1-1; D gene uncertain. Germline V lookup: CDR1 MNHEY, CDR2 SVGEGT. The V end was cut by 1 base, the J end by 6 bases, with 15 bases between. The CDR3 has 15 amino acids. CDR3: CASSYFGPSRPEAFF. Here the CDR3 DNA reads TGTGCCAGCAGTTACTTTGGCCCGTCCCGTCCTGAAGCTTTCTTT.

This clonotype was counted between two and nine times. The CDR3 nucleotides read TGTGCCAGTAGTGAGGGTAGCGGGGAATGGAGAGAGCAGTACTTC. Translation: CASSEGSGEWREQYF. The chain recombines TRBV19 with TRBJ2-7, with TRBD2 identical over 8 bases. The ends lost 5 bases at V and 7 bases at J; junction bases unmatched: 13. Germline CDR1 and CDR2: LNHDA and SQIVND (reference sequence). The CDR3 is 15 amino acids.

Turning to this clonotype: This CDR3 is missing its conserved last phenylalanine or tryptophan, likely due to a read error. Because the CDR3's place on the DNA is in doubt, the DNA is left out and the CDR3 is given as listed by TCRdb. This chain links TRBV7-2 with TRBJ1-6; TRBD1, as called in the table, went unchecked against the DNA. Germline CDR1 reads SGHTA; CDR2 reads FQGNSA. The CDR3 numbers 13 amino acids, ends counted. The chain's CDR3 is CASSPGQGTTPHY.

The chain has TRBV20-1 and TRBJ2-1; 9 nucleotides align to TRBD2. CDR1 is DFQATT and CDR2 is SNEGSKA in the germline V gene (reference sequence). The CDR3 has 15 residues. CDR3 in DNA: TGCAGCGTTATATTCAGCGGGGGGAGAAACAATGAGCAGTTCTTC. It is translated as CSVIFSGGRNNEQFF.

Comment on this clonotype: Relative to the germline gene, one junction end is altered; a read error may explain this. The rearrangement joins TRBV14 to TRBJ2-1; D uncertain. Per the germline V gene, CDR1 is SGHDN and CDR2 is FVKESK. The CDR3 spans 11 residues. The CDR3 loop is CASSQGAALNF. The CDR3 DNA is TGTGCCAGCAGCCAAGGGGCAGCGCTAAACTTC.

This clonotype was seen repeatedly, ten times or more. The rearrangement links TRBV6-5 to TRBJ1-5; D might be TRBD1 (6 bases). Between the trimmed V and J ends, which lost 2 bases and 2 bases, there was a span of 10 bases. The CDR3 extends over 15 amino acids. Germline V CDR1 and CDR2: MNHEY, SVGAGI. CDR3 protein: CASSYGGQRNQPQHF. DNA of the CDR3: TGTGCCAGCAGTTACGGAGGACAGCGCAATCAGCCCCAGCATTTT.

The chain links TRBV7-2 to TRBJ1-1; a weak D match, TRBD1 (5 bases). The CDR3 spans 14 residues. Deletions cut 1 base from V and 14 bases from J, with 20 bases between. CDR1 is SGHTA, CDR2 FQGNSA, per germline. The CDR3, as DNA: TGTGCCAGCAGCTTAGTTGCGGGGCACGAGCAGTACTTCTTT. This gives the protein CASSLVAGHEQYFF.

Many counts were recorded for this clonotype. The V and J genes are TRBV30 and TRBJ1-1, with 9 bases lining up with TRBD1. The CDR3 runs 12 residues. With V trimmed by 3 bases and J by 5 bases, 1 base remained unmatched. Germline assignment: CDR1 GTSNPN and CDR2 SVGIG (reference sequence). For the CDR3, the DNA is TGTGCCTGGAGCGACAGGGGGACTGAAGCTTTCTTT. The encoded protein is CAWSDRGTEAFF.

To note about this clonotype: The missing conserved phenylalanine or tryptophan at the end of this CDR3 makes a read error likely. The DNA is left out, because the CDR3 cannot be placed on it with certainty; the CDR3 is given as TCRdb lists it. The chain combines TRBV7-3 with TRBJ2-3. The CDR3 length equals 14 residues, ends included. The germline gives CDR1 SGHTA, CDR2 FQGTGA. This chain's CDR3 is CASSLGVARDTQSV.

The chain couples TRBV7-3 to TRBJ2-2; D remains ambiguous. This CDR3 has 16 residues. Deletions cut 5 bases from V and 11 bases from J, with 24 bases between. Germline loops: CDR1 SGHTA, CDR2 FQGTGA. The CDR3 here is CASSLSRNEEFFELFF. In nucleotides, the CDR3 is TGTGCCAGCAGCCTTTCGCGGAATGAGGAGTTCTTCGAGCTGTTTTTT.

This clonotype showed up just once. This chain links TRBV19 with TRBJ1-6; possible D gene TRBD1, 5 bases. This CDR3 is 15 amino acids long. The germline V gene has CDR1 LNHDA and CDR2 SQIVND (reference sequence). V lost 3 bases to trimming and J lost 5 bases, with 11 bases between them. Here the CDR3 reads CASSIGAMDNSPLHF. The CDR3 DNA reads TGTGCCAGTAGTATCGGGGCAATGGATAATTCACCCCTCCACTTT.

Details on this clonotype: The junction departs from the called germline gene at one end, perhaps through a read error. CDR3 sequence reads: CASSVVEKVFF. The CDR3 region has the DNA TGTGCCAGCAGCGTGGTGGAAAAAGTGTTTTTT. J is TRBJ1-4 and V is TRBV9, with unresolved D. CDR1 is SGDLS, CDR2 YYNGEE, per germline. This CDR3 is 11 amino acids long. The complete variable domain, with remaining parts taken from reference TRBV9 and TRBJ1-4, reads DSGVTQTPKHLITATGQRVTLRCSPRSGDLSVYWYQQSLDQGLQFLIQYYNGEERAKGNILERFSAQQFPDLHSELNLSSLELGDSALYFCASSVVEKVFFGSGTQLSVL.

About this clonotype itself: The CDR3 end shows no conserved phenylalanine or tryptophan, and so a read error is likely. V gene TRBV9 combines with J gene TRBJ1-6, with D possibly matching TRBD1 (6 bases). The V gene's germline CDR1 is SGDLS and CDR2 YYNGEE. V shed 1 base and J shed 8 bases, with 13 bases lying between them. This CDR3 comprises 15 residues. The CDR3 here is CASSVFGEGDSPLHS. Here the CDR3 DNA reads TGTGCCAGCAGCGTATTCGGGGAGGGGGATTCACCCCTCCACTCT.

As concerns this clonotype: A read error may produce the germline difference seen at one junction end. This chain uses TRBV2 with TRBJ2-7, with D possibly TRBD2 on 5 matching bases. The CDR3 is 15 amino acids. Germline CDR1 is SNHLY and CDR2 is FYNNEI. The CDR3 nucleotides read TGTGCCAGCAGTGTAACTAGTGGTGACGCCGAGGAGCTGTTTTTC. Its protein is CASSVTSGDAEELFF.

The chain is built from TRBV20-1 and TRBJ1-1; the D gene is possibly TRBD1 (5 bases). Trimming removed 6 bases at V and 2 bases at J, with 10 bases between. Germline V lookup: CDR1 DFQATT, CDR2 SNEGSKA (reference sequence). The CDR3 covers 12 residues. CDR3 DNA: TGCAGTGCCTGGGACCCTAACACTGAAGCTTTCTTT. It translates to CSAWDPNTEAFF.